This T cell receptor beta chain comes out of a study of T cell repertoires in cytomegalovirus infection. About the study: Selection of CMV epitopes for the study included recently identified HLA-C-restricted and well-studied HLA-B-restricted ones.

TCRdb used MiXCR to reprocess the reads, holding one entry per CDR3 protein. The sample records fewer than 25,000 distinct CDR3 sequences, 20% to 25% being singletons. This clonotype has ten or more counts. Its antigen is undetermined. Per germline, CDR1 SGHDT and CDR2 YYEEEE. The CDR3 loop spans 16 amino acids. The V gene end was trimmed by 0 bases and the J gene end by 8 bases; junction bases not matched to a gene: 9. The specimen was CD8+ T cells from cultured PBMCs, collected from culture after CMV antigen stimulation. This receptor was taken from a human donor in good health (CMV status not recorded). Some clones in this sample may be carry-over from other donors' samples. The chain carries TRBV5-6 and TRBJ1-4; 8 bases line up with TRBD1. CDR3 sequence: CASSLELRQGPEKLFF. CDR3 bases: TGTGCCAGCAGCTTGGAGCTGAGACAGGGGCCCGAAAAACTGTTTTTT.